The 2 T cell receptor beta chains listed next were all sequenced from one sample in a study of blood T cells in healthy people across ages. Alongside a J-beta primer mix, a sample-barcoded 5' primer served in a second PCR lasting about 7 to 11 cycles. Each CDR3 protein gets one entry after TCRdb re-called the 5' RACE reads with MiXCR. This sample carries approximately 900,000 distinct CDR3 sequences, about 48% of them seen once, and the ten largest clones take 13%. Source material: blood. The receptors derive from a man between 25 and 39 years old in good health.

The chain has TRBV29-1 and TRBJ2-7; TRBD1 matches 8 bases. CDR3 length: 12 amino acids. Looked up from germline, CDR1 is SQVTM and CDR2 is ANQGSEA. Trimming cost V 1 base and J 5 bases; bases outside gene matches: 1. The CDR3 here is CSVEGTGHEQYF. CDR3 DNA sequence: TGCAGCGTTGAAGGGACAGGGCACGAGCAGTACTTC.

The CDR3 DNA reads TGCAGCGTTGGCCGGAGACTAGCTGGGCGGCCGGTAGTCAATGAGCAGTTCTTC. Translation gives CSVGRRLAGRPVVNEQFF. The chain combines TRBV29-1 with TRBJ2-1, with TRBD2 matching over 7 bases. From germline, CDR1 is SQVTM and CDR2 ANQGSEA. Losses at the gene ends were 4 bases for V and 6 bases for J; bases not matched to a gene: 21. This CDR3 comprises 18 residues.